These 25 T cell receptor beta chains originate from one sample sequenced in a study of blood T cells in healthy people across ages. Sample-barcoded 5' priming and a J-beta primer mix drove a second PCR of about 7 to 12 cycles. MiXCR, applied by TCRdb to the 5' RACE reads, yields one record per CDR3 protein. The sample yields 650,000 to 800,000 distinct CDR3 sequences, roughly half seen once. Material: blood. The receptors here all came from a woman of 80 years or more in good health.

This clonotype was observed a single time. The chain links TRBV3-1 to TRBJ2-1; no clear D gene. Per the germline V gene, CDR1 is LGHDT and CDR2 is YNNKEL (reference sequence). The CDR3 contains 13 residues. V was shortened by 0 bases and J by 9 bases, with 9 bases between the two germline ends. The CDR3 loop reads CASSQDPRGEQFF. For the CDR3, the DNA is TGTGCCAGCAGCCAAGATCCCAGAGGTGAGCAGTTCTTC.

The genes are TRBV6-6 and TRBJ1-2, with D perhaps TRBD1 (6 bases). Germline lookup yields CDR1 MNHNY and CDR2 SVGAGI (reference sequence). There are 14 residues in the CDR3. V shed 10 bases and J shed 0 bases, with 15 bases lying between them. CDR3 in DNA: TGTGCCATCAGGGGAGGAGGGTCTAACTATGGCTACACCTTC. It codes for CAIRGGGSNYGYTF.

There are a few counts of this clonotype. A much larger clone differs by one base, so this may be a read error. This rearrangement joins TRBV7-9 to TRBJ2-4; D uncertain. The CDR3 consists of 14 residues. V was trimmed by 5 bases and J by 8 bases, leaving 16 bases between them. Germline assignment: CDR1 SEHNR and CDR2 FQNEAQ (reference sequence). The CDR3, as DNA: TGTGCCAGCAGCGTCCGACTGGATGTAGACATTCAGTACTTC. The encoded protein is CASSVRLDVDIQYF.

The sample holds a few counts of this clonotype. The gene calls are TRBV6-2 or TRBV6-3 and TRBJ2-1, with D unresolved. This CDR3 spans 12 amino acids. Trimming shortened V by 6 bases and J by 5 bases, and 8 bases separated the two germline ends. The germline gives CDR1 MNHEY, CDR2 SVGEGT. The CDR3 bases are TGTGCCAGCAGGCCCGCTAACAATGAGCAGTTCTTC. Translated: CASRPANNEQFF.

The table lists this clonotype with a count of one. The chain combines TRBV7-2 with TRBJ2-3; 11 nucleotides line up with TRBD2. Germline trimming cut 3 bases from V and 7 bases from J; bases unmatched to any gene: 9. Germline values: CDR1 SGHTA, CDR2 FQGNSA. CDR3 length equals 16 residues. CDR3 region: CASSFSSGGPLNTQYF. The CDR3 coding sequence is TGTGCCAGCAGCTTCTCTAGCGGGGGGCCGTTAAATACGCAGTATTTT.

This clonotype was recorded once. The rearrangement uses TRBV7-2 and TRBJ2-7, with 12 bases that match TRBD2. This CDR3 region has 18 residues. The V and J ends lost 8 bases and 0 bases, in that order; junction bases with no gene match: 14. The germline V gene has CDR1 SGHTA and CDR2 FQGNSA. The CDR3 DNA sequence: TGTGCCAGCTCGCTCCAGGCTAGCGGGGGGGTTAGCTCCTACGAGCAGTACTTC. It translates to CASSLQASGGVSSYEQYF.

This clonotype was seen only a few times. The chain uses TRBV30 and TRBJ1-5, with D possibly TRBD1 on 6 matching bases. Germline V CDR1 and CDR2: GTSNPN, SVGIG (reference sequence). The CDR3 covers 14 residues. Trimming removed 2 bases at V and 6 bases at J, with 14 bases between. CDR3 coding DNA: TGTGCCTGGAGTACAGGGAGGGAGGTTCAGCCCCAGCATTTT. This translates into CAWSTGREVQPQHF.

In its sample, this clonotype was seen a few times. The germline gene is not matched at one end of the junction; a read error may be the cause. The chain carries TRBV7-9 and TRBJ1-1; the D gene is possibly TRBD1 (5 bases). The CDR3 has 15 amino acids. The germline CDR1 and CDR2 sequences are SEHNR and FQNEAQ (reference sequence). The CDR3: CAGSSNTGLNTEAFF. The CDR3 DNA reads TGTGCCGGCAGCTCAAATACAGGTCTGAACACTGAAGCTTTCTTT.

This clonotype was picked up one time. This sequence may be a read error, since a much larger clone differs from it by one base. V and J are TRBV6-1 and TRBJ1-2, with TRBD1 identical over 8 bases. CDR1 is MNHNS, CDR2 SASEGT, per germline. V dropped 8 bases and J dropped 2; count of bases not matched to a gene: 16. This CDR3 comprises 17 residues. As DNA, the CDR3 is TGTGCCAGCTGGACCGGGACAGGCAGGTCTCCAAACTATGGCTACACCTTC. Translated: CASWTGTGRSPNYGYTF.

This clonotype was observed many times. This chain joins TRBV25-1 and TRBJ2-1; tentative D call: TRBD2 (6 bases). The V gene's germline CDR1 is MGHDK and CDR2 SYGVNS. CDR3 length equals 17 residues. The V gene lost 3 bases and the J gene lost 4 bases, with 19 bases spanning the gap. The DNA for the CDR3 is TGTGCCAGCAGTGACCCCCCCAGCGGGCGTAGTTACAATGAGCAGTTCTTC. Residues: CASSDPPSGRSYNEQFF.

This clonotype was counted at least ten times. The chain is built from TRBV12-3 or TRBV12-4 and TRBJ1-1, with 7 bases identical to TRBD1. CDR3 length: 15 amino acids. V lost 5 bases to trimming and J lost 2 bases; unmatched junction nucleotides: 8. The CDR3 nucleotides read TGTGCCAGCAGTCTGGCCGGGACAGATAACACTGAAGCTTTCTTT. The encoded protein is CASSLAGTDNTEAFF.

Comment on this clonotype: At one end, the junction sequence differs from germline, possibly due to a read error. This chain joins TRBV7-3 and TRBJ1-1, with D possibly matching TRBD1 (5 bases). The CDR3 sequence is 13 residues long. Germline V lookup: CDR1 SGHTA, CDR2 FQGTGA. The CDR3 reads CASSVTTDTEAFF. The CDR3 region has the DNA TGTGCCAGCAGCGTAACGACAGACACTGAAGCTTTCTTT.

The chain joins TRBV29-1 to TRBJ2-1, with 7 bases identical to TRBD2. The CDR3 runs to 14 residues. Germline-derived CDR1 and CDR2 are SQVTM and ANQGSEA. V was pared by 8 bases and J by 2 bases, with 9 bases of the junction left unmatched. The CDR3: CSCQRGDAYNEQFF. The CDR3 nucleotides read TGCAGCTGTCAACGGGGGGACGCCTACAATGAGCAGTTCTTC.

The chain couples TRBV20-1 to TRBJ1-5; D is uncertain. From germline, CDR1 is DFQATT and CDR2 SNEGSKA (reference sequence). This CDR3 region has 15 residues. With 7 bases removed from V and 2 bases from J, the gap between germline ends came to 18 bases. The DNA of the CDR3 is TGCAGTGTCCCCTCCGAGGCGAGAGGCAATCAGCCCCAGCATTTT. Its protein product is CSVPSEARGNQPQHF.

This clonotype was seen many times. V gene TRBV20-1 combines with J gene TRBJ2-7, with D possibly matching TRBD2 (5 bases). The CDR3 runs 10 residues. The V end was cut by 6 bases, the J end by 4 bases, with 7 bases between. Germline assignment: CDR1 DFQATT and CDR2 SNEGSKA (reference sequence). As DNA, the CDR3 is TGCAGTGCAGGCGGGTACGAGCAGTACTTC. This sequence encodes CSAGGYEQYF.

For the CDR3, the DNA is TGCAGCGTTCGGACAGGTTATAATTCACCCCTCCACTTT. The encoded protein is CSVRTGYNSPLHF. V and J are TRBV29-1 and TRBJ1-6; 7 positions agree with TRBD1. The V gene end was trimmed by 5 bases and the J gene end by 4 bases; junction bases not matched to a gene: 2. Germline V gene sequence: CDR1 SQVTM, CDR2 ANQGSEA. The CDR3 runs 13 residues.

This chain joins TRBV6-2 or TRBV6-3 and TRBJ2-7; tentative D call: TRBD1 (5 bases). The CDR3 is made up of 12 amino acids. Trimming removed 6 bases at V and 9 bases at J, with 15 bases between. Germline V CDR1 and CDR2: MNHEY, SVGEGT. The CDR3 DNA reads TGTGCCAGCAGCCCCGGACACCGGTGGCAGTACTTC. Its protein is CASSPGHRWQYF.

This clonotype showed up just a few times. V is TRBV3-1 and J is TRBJ1-5; the match to TRBD1 covers 8 bases. There are 15 residues in the CDR3. The trim removed 1 base at V and 4 bases at J, leaving 3 bases unmatched. Looked up from germline, CDR1 is LGHDT and CDR2 is YNNKEL (reference sequence). Written as DNA, the CDR3 is TGTGCCAGCAGCCAAGGGGGGACAGGTAATCAGCCCCAGCATTTT. Protein sequence: CASSQGGTGNQPQHF.

The chain joins TRBV4-2 to TRBJ2-6; D remains ambiguous. Trimming took 0 bases from V and 0 from J, leaving 6 bases between them. Germline V gene sequence: CDR1 LGHNA, CDR2 YNFKEQ. CDR3 size: 16 residues. The chain's CDR3 is CASSQDGRSGANVLTF. In nucleotides, the CDR3 is TGTGCCAGCAGCCAAGACGGACGCTCTGGGGCCAACGTCCTGACTTTC.

This chain uses TRBV25-1 with TRBJ2-7, with TRBD1 matching 11 bases. This CDR3 has 16 residues. The germline V gene encodes CDR1 MGHDK and CDR2 SYGVNS. The V segment lost 4 bases and the J segment 2 bases; nucleotides outside the gene matches: 7. CDR3 amino acids: CASSATLGQGAYEQYF. The CDR3 DNA sequence: TGTGCCAGCAGTGCGACCCTGGGACAGGGGGCCTACGAGCAGTACTTC.

A single count supports this clonotype. The rearrangement joins TRBV20-1 to TRBJ2-5, with D hard to call. Near its end, the DNA agrees better with TRBJ2-7, so the J call may be wrong. CDR3 length: 12 residues. Germline V lookup: CDR1 DFQATT, CDR2 SNEGSKA (reference sequence). The DNA of the CDR3 is TGCAGTGCAACAACCAGCCCTTACGAGCAGTACTTC. Translating it yields CSATTSPYEQYF.

This clonotype was seen repeatedly, ten times or more. The chain links TRBV3-1 to TRBJ2-1, with no clear D. This CDR3 region has 12 residues. V dropped 1 base and J dropped 7 bases, with 5 bases sitting between them. Germline V gene lookup returns CDR1 LGHDT and CDR2 YNNKEL (reference sequence). The CDR3 is CASSQVGNEQFF. The CDR3 bases are TGTGCCAGCAGCCAAGTGGGTAATGAGCAGTTCTTC.

V is TRBV27 and J is TRBJ2-3; maybe TRBD1 (5 bases). The V gene lost 6 bases and the J gene lost 2 bases, with 15 bases spanning the gap. The CDR3 totals 15 residues. Germline V gene data show CDR1 as MNHEY and CDR2 as SMNVEV (reference sequence). The CDR3 nucleotides are TGTGCCAGCAGCCCCCAACCAGGGATCACAGATACGCAGTATTTT. Its translation is CASSPQPGITDTQYF.

This chain links TRBV6-2 or TRBV6-3 with TRBJ2-2, with 8 bases fitting TRBD2. V shed 4 bases, J shed 5 bases, and the junction held 9 bases outside the gene matches. This CDR3 has 16 amino acids. Germline CDR1 MNHEY, CDR2 SVGEGT. Here the CDR3 reads CASSSLSSGETGELFF. Written as DNA, the CDR3 is TGTGCCAGCAGTTCCTTGAGTAGCGGGGAGACCGGGGAGCTGTTTTTT.

A word on this clonotype: A read error may produce the germline difference seen at one junction end. The V call is TRBV12-3 or TRBV12-4, the J call TRBJ2-7; D uncertain. CDR3 length: 12 amino acids. CDR3 in amino acids: CAGSLVLGEQYF. CDR3 DNA: TGTGCCGGCAGTTTGGTCTTGGGTGAGCAGTACTTC.